Each of the 10 T cell receptor beta chains below was sequenced from the same sample in a study of prognosis after radiotherapy for stage I lung cancer. TCR beta CDR3 was amplified from genomic DNA by two-round multiplex PCR. Each TRBV and TRBJ gene had its own primer in the first PCR round. TCRdb fed the multiplex PCR reads into MiXCR, producing one record per CDR3 protein. This sample yields around 15,000 distinct CDR3 sequences, of which about a sixth are seen a single time; over 30% belongs to the top ten. This sample comprised PBMCs, obtained before or after stereotactic body radiation therapy (not recorded which). These receptors originate from a donor at least 50 years old with non-small cell lung cancer.

On this clonotype: With only one base between it and a far larger clone, this is likely a read error. The chain couples TRBV6-8 to TRBJ2-6; D remains unclear. CDR3 size: 16 residues. Germline assignment: CDR1 MNHGY and CDR2 SAAAGT. CDR3 DNA sequence: TGTGCCAGCAGTTCACCTTTAAGCTCTGAGGCCAACGTCCTGACTTTC. Translating gives CASSSPLSSEANVLTF.

This clonotype was seen once. The CDR3 sequence: CASSSGGYGYTGELFF. CDR3 DNA sequence: TGTGCCAGCAGTTCAGGAGGGTACGGCTACACCGGGGAGCTGTTTTTT. The chain combines TRBV6-9 with TRBJ2-2; a weak D match, TRBD2 (6 bases). CDR3 length: 16 residues. Germline V lookup: CDR1 MNHGY, CDR2 SVAAGI. V lost 4 bases and J lost 3, with 15 bases in between.

This clonotype was counted ten times or more. The gene calls are TRBV7-2 and TRBJ2-1; 15 bases map to TRBD2. The CDR3 is 18 residues long. J gave up 2 bases and V 4 bases, and 6 bases lay outside the gene matches. Germline V gene data show CDR1 as SGHTA and CDR2 as FQGNSA. As DNA, the CDR3 is TGTGCCAGCAGCTCCGGGACTAGCGGGAGGAGGACCTACAATGAGCAGTTCTTC. Translation: CASSSGTSGRRTYNEQFF.

This clonotype was seen ten or more times. The chain recombines TRBV6-2 or TRBV6-3 with TRBJ2-7; no definite D call. Germline CDR1 reads MNHEY; CDR2 reads SVGEGT. The CDR3 consists of 13 residues. V was trimmed by 2 bases and J by 3 bases, leaving 8 bases between them. In DNA form, the CDR3 reads TGTGCCAGCAGTTACGACCGCTACTACGAGCAGTACTTC. Residues: CASSYDRYYEQYF.

There are many counts of this clonotype. This chain connects TRBV7-9 to TRBJ1-4; TRBD1 matches 7 bases. Germline lookup yields CDR1 SEHNR and CDR2 FQNEAQ (reference sequence). This CDR3 contains 15 residues. V dropped 4 bases and J dropped 3; count of bases not matched to a gene: 5. The CDR3 spells CASSSAGTANEKLFF. CDR3 sequence (DNA): TGTGCCAGCAGCTCCGCCGGGACAGCTAATGAAAAACTGTTTTTT.

This clonotype has ten or more counts. The chain carries TRBV20-1 and TRBJ2-1; the D gene is possibly TRBD2 (6 bases). The V gene lost 4 bases and the J gene lost 2 bases, with 18 bases spanning the gap. The CDR3 length is 16 residues. In germline, CDR1 is DFQATT, CDR2 SNEGSKA (reference sequence). CDR3: CSAKGGGAATYNEQFF. The CDR3 DNA reads TGCAGTGCTAAGGGCGGCGGGGCCGCCACCTACAATGAGCAGTTCTTC.

This clonotype was observed at least ten times. The chain combines TRBV19 with TRBJ1-4, with 8 bases matching TRBD1. The CDR3 is 15 amino acids. The V gene's germline CDR1 is LNHDA and CDR2 SQIVND (reference sequence). The V and J ends lost 5 bases and 8 bases, in that order; junction bases with no gene match: 10. CDR3 in DNA: TGTGCCAGTAGTGCCTGGACAGGGCGAGGGGAAAAACTGTTTTTT. Its translation: CASSAWTGRGEKLFF.

V gene TRBV5-4 combines with J gene TRBJ1-6; D unclear. Germline V gives CDR1 SGHNT, CDR2 YYREEE (reference sequence). The CDR3 has 14 amino acids. Trimming removed 3 bases at V and 10 bases at J, with 14 bases between. The DNA for the CDR3 is TGTGCCAGCAGCTCAGCCCTCCCGGGATCACCCCTCCACTTT. Amino acid sequence: CASSSALPGSPLHF.

This clonotype was seen ten or more times. The rearrangement uses TRBV7-2 and TRBJ1-1, with a weak D call TRBD1 (6 bases). V was trimmed by 0 bases and J by 5 bases, leaving 25 bases between them. Germline V gene lookup returns CDR1 SGHTA and CDR2 FQGNSA. The CDR3 is 19 amino acids. CDR3 loop: CASSLAGRGQGRFRTEAFF. DNA of the CDR3: TGTGCCAGCAGCTTAGCTGGCAGGGGCCAGGGGAGGTTCAGGACTGAAGCTTTCTTT.

By share, this clonotype counts as medium-sized (0.01 to 0.1%). V gene TRBV11-3 combines with J gene TRBJ2-3; D uncertain. The V gene's germline CDR1 is SGHNT and CDR2 YENEEA. Between the trimmed V and J ends, which lost 1 base and 0 bases, there was a span of 5 bases. This CDR3 spans 14 amino acids. CDR3: CASSLVPSTDTQYF. The DNA for the CDR3 is TGTGCCAGCAGCTTAGTACCGAGCACAGATACGCAGTATTTT.